These 8 T cell receptor beta chains were all obtained from the same sample, sequenced in a study of neoadjuvant nivolumab and ipilimumab in lung cancer. Data came from immunoSEQ multiplex PCR; TCRdb stores just in-frame clones and leaves some out. The table lists some 5,600 clones, 91% of them singletons. The specimen comprised blood, sampled after neoadjuvant nivolumab, alone or with ipilimumab, at or shortly before surgery. Receptors were obtained from an adult with non-small cell lung cancer. Some clones in this sample may be carry-over from other donors' samples.

The rearrangement joins TRBV5-6 to TRBJ2-1; 9 bases line up with TRBD2. The CDR3 is 16 residues long. Germline trimming cut 4 bases from V and 4 bases from J; bases unmatched to any gene: 9. Germline assignment: CDR1 SGHDT and CDR2 YYEEEE. The CDR3 protein is CASSRNRGGGYNEQFF. The CDR3 DNA reads TGTGCCAGCAGCCGTAATCGCGGGGGGGGGTACAATGAGCAGTTCTTC. The full variable domain, rest sourced from reference TRBV5-6 and TRBJ2-1, is DAGVTQSPTHLIKTRGQQVTLRCSPKSGHDTVSWYQQALGQGPQFIFQYYEEEERQRGNFPDRFSGHQFPNYSSELNVNALLLGDSALYLCASSRNRGGGYNEQFFGPGTRLTVL.

CDR3 region: CASSLPRTSGRGETGELFF. The CDR3 DNA reads as TGCGCCAGCAGCTTGCCGAGGACTAGCGGGAGAGGAGAAACCGGGGAGCTGTTTTTT. The chain is built from TRBV5-1 and TRBJ2-2; 13 bases align to TRBD2. Germline CDR1 is SGHRS and CDR2 is YFSETQ. V dropped 1 base and J dropped 5; count of bases not matched to a gene: 11. The CDR3 length is 19 residues.

The V call is TRBV19, the J call TRBJ2-7; no firm D call. The V gene's germline CDR1 is LNHDA and CDR2 SQIVND (reference sequence). Trimming pared 5 bases from V and 6 bases from J, leaving 11 bases between. This CDR3 comprises 12 residues. CDR3 in DNA: TGTGCCAGTAGTTTCCTCACGGGCGAGCAGTACTTC. This sequence encodes CASSFLTGEQYF.

The chain has TRBV4-3 and TRBJ2-3, with a weak D call TRBD2 (6 bases). Trimming shortened V by 3 bases and J by 2 bases, and 18 bases separated the two germline ends. The CDR3 runs to 17 residues. Germline V gene sequence: CDR1 LGHNA, CDR2 YSLEER. CDR3 region: CASSQAGPSRPTDTQYF. The CDR3 DNA sequence: TGCGCCAGCAGCCAGGCGGGACCAAGTCGGCCCACAGATACGCAGTATTTT.

The chain combines TRBV9 with TRBJ2-3; TRBD1 is a possible D gene (6 bases). The CDR3 contains 15 residues. The germline CDR1 and CDR2 sequences are SGDLS and YYNGEE. The V and J ends lost 3 bases and 2 bases respectively, with 13 bases between them. In DNA form, the CDR3 reads TGTGCCAGCAGCGCCCACAGGGCCCTCACAGATACGCAGTATTTT. As protein: CASSAHRALTDTQYF.

This chain uses TRBV4-3 with TRBJ1-2, with D possibly matching TRBD1 (5 bases). In germline, CDR1 is LGHNA, CDR2 YSLEER. This CDR3 spans 17 amino acids. V was cut by 0 bases and J by 3 bases, with 17 bases left in between. CDR3 region: CASSQDEKAGLYYGYTF. In DNA form, the CDR3 reads TGCGCCAGCAGCCAAGATGAAAAGGCAGGGTTGTACTATGGCTACACCTTC.

The rearrangement uses TRBV19 and TRBJ2-7; no reliable D call. The V gene's germline CDR1 is LNHDA and CDR2 SQIVND (reference sequence). V lost 5 bases, J lost 6 bases, and 20 bases lay in between. The CDR3 runs to 15 residues. The CDR3 DNA is TGTGCCAGTAGTCTCTCGGCGGCCACCCGCAGCGAGCAGTACTTC. This codes for CASSLSAATRSEQYF.

J is TRBJ1-1 and V is TRBV19; a possible D gene is TRBD1 (5 bases). The germline CDR1 and CDR2 sequences are LNHDA and SQIVND (reference sequence). V was clipped by 7 bases and J by 4 bases, with 19 bases between them. CDR3 length equals 15 residues. DNA of the CDR3: TGTGCCAGTAAGCCTGGGCGGGACTCGGGCACTGAAGCTTTCTTT. This encodes CASKPGRDSGTEAFF. The variable domain in full, with the rest retrieved from reference TRBV19 and TRBJ1-1, is DGGITQSPKYLFRKEGQNVTLSCEQNLNHDAMYWYRQDPGQGLRLIYYSQIVNDFQKGDIAEGYSVSREKKESFPLTVTSAQKNPTAFYLCASKPGRDSGTEAFFGQGTRLTVV.